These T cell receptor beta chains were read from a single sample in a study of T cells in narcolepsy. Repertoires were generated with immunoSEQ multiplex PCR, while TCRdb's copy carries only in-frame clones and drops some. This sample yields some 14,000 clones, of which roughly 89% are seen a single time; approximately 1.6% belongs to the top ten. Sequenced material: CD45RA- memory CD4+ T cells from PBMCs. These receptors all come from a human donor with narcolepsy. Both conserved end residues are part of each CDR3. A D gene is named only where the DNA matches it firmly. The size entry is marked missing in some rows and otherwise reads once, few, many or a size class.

TGTGCCAGCCGGACTAGCGGATACAATGAGCAGTTCTTC | CASRTSGYNEQFF | TRBD2 | TRBJ2-1 | NA | TRBV2
TGTGCCAGCAGCTTGGAGGTACAGGGGATAGGGGAGACCCAGTACTTC | CASSLEVQGIGETQYF | TRBD1 | TRBJ2-5 | NA | TRBV5-6
TGTGCCAGCAGTTACGGGGGAACAGGGAACTATGGCTACACCTTC | CASSYGGTGNYGYTF | NA | TRBJ1-2 | NA | TRBV6-5
TGTGCCAGCGCGGGACAGGGGGTCTCACCCCTCCACTTT | CASAGQGVSPLHF | TRBD1 | TRBJ1-6 | NA | TRBV6-5
TGTGCCAGCAGTGACCACAGGGCCCGCTACACTGAAGCTTTCTTT | CASSDHRARYTEAFF | NA | TRBJ1-1 | NA | TRBV25-1
TGTGCCAGCAGCATACTACAGGGGGAAGCTTTCTTT | CASSILQGEAFF | TRBD1 | TRBJ1-1 | NA | TRBV6-6
TGCGCCAGCAGTGTAGGCCGGGGGGACACCGGGGAGCTGTTTTTT | CASSVGRGDTGELFF | TRBD2 | TRBJ2-2 | NA | TRBV10-2
TGTGCCAGCAGCTTGGGGCAGAACAATCAGCCCCAGCATTTT | CASSLGQNNQPQHF | NA | TRBJ1-5 | NA | TRBV5-4
TGTGCCAGTAGTATAGGAGCGGACACAGATACGCAGTATTTT | CASSIGADTDTQYF | NA | TRBJ2-3 | NA | TRBV19
TGCGCCAGCAGCCTTAAGGCGGGAGGTTTGAATGAGCAGTTCTTC | CASSLKAGGLNEQFF | TRBD2 | TRBJ2-1 | NA | TRBV4-1
TGTGCCAGCAGCTTGCCCCGACCCCGGGGAGGCACAGATACGCAGTATTTT | CASSLPRPRGGTDTQYF | NA | TRBJ2-3 | NA | TRBV7-8
TGCGCCAGCAGCTTGACTAGCGGGAGTGATGAGACCCAGTACTTC | CASSLTSGSDETQYF | TRBD2 | TRBJ2-5 | NA | TRBV5-1
TGCGCCAGCCGCCCCGTCGAGAGGTTCGCAGATACGCAGTATTTT | CASRPVERFADTQYF | NA | TRBJ2-3 | NA | TRBV4-1
TGTGCCAGCTCACCGCTGGGACAGGGATTAGTAGAGACCCAGTACTTC | CASSPLGQGLVETQYF | TRBD1 | TRBJ2-5 | NA | TRBV18
TGTGCCAGCAGCTTGGCCAGGGGTTCGAACACTGAAGCTTTCTTT | CASSLARGSNTEAFF | NA | TRBJ1-1 | few | TRBV5-8
TGTGCCAGCAGCCCCGGGACAGGGGCCGCAACTGAAGCTTTCTTT | CASSPGTGAATEAFF | TRBD1 | TRBJ1-1 | once | TRBV7-3
TGTGCCAGCAGGGGAAACGGGGACATTGGCTACACCTTC | CASRGNGDIGYTF | NA | TRBJ1-2 | few | TRBV2
TGTGCCAGCAGCCCAGGGACTAGCGGGAGCTCCCAGTACTTC | CASSPGTSGSSQYF | TRBD2 | TRBJ2-5 | NA | TRBV11-3
TGTGCCAGCAGCTTAAATCCGGGAGCCGGGAAAGACTACGAGCAGTACTTC | CASSLNPGAGKDYEQYF | NA | TRBJ2-7 | NA | TRBV7-3
TGCAGCGTATGGGACAGGGGGCGTGGGGCCAACGTCCTGACTTTC | CSVWDRGRGANVLTF | TRBD1 | TRBJ2-6 | NA | TRBV29-1
TGTGCCAGCAGTCATAATGAAAAACTGTTTTTT | CASSHNEKLFF | NA | TRBJ1-4 | few | TRBV14
TGTGCCAGCAGCTTAGGCAGGGGCAACTATGGCTACACCTTC | CASSLGRGNYGYTF | NA | TRBJ1-2 | NA | TRBV7-2
TGTGCCAGCAGCTGGGACAGGGGAAGCCCCGGGGAGCTGTTTTTT | CASSWDRGSPGELFF | TRBD1 | TRBJ2-2 | NA | TRBV7-8
TGTGCCAGCAGCCAATTGGACACTGAGACCCAGTACTTC | CASSQLDTETQYF | NA | TRBJ2-5 | NA | TRBV5-6
TGTGCCAGCAGCTTGGGGCTCGCCCTCTGGGAGCAGTACTTC | CASSLGLALWEQYF | NA | TRBJ2-7 | NA | TRBV5-6
TGTGCCAGCACAGACAGGGTTGGGAACACTGAAGCTTTCTTT | CASTDRVGNTEAFF | TRBD1 | TRBJ1-1 | NA | TRBV7-9
TGCAGCGACAACAGGGGTTTTGGCTACACCTTC | CSDNRGFGYTF | TRBD1 | TRBJ1-2 | NA | TRBV29-1
TGTGCCAGCAGTGCGGAAACGGGTCACGGTGAGCAGTTCTTC | CASSAETGHGEQFF | NA | TRBJ2-1 | NA | TRBV6-4
TGTGCCAGCAGCCACAGGGACAATTTGGGGAGCTACACCTTC | CASSHRDNLGSYTF | NA | TRBJ1-2 | NA | TRBV6-1
TGTGCCAGCAGCCGGATACGACAGGGGATAAACGAGCAGTACTTC | CASSRIRQGINEQYF | TRBD1 | TRBJ2-7 | NA | TRBV28
TGTGCCAGCTCCAAACAGGGGGCGAACACCGGGGAGCTGTTTTTT | CASSKQGANTGELFF | TRBD1 | TRBJ2-2 | NA | TRBV9
TGTGCCAGCAGGGAGGCGGGAGTGGGCGAGCAGTACTTC | CASREAGVGEQYF | TRBD2 | TRBJ2-7 | few | TRBV28
TGCGCCAGCAGTGAGGGGGGGGACAGGGGAACCGGGGAGCTGTTTTTT | CASSEGGDRGTGELFF | TRBD1 | TRBJ2-2 | NA | TRBV10-2
TGTGCCAGCTCACCGAGGGGACAGGGAATCTCCTACGAGCAGTACTTC | CASSPRGQGISYEQYF | TRBD1 | TRBJ2-7 | NA | TRBV18